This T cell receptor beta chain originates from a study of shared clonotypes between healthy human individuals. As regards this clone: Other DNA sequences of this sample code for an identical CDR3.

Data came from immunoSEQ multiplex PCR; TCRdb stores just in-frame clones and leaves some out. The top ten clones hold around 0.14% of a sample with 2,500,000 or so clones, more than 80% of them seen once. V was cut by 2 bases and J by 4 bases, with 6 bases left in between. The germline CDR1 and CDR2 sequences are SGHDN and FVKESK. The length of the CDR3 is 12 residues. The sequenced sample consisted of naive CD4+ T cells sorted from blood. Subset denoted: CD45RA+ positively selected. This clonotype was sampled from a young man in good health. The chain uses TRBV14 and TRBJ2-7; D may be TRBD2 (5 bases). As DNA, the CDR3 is TGTGCCAGCAGCCAATCGGGGTACGAGCAGTACTTC. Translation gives CASSQSGYEQYF. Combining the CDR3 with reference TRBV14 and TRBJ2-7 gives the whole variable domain EAGVTQFPSHSVIEKGQTVTLRCDPISGHDNLYWYRRVMGKEIKFLLHFVKESKQDESGMPNNRFLAERTGGTYSTLKVQPAELEDSGVYFCASSQSGYEQYFGPGTRLTVT.